Sequencing of this TCR beta chain was carried out in a study of T cells in Graves' hyperthyroidism and ophthalmopathy. On the study more broadly: Peripheral blood was secured at the point of initial diagnosis, before any treatment.

Study observations and caveats: Most thyroid clonotypes with frequency above 0.001 were detected in blood.

RNA transcripts provided the source from which TCR beta CDR3 regions were amplified. When the TCR CDR3 underwent first-round RT-PCR, the HTBI primer set was used. MiXCR, applied by TCRdb to the multiplex PCR reads, yields one record per CDR3 protein. The data contain some 440,000 distinct CDR3 sequences, more than 15% of them singletons. Many counts were recorded for this clonotype. Its target is not known. No ophthalmopathy progression within 18 months constituted stable Graves' hyperthyroidism. Orbital computed tomography, thyroid ultrasound, serum thyroxine and TRAb, and clinical symptoms together informed the diagnoses. The CDR3 is 14 amino acids. Germline trimming cut 1 base from V and 7 bases from J; bases unmatched to any gene: 5. Germline lookup yields CDR1 MNHEY and CDR2 SMNVEV (reference sequence).

The gene calls are TRBV27 and TRBJ2-7; 9 bases match TRBD2. This receptor was taken from a woman between 18 and 29 years old with Graves' hyperthyroidism. Sequencing was carried out using blood. The CDR3 sequence is CASSLLASGGEQYF. DNA of the CDR3: TGTGCCAGCAGTTTATTGGCCAGCGGGGGGGAGCAGTACTTC.